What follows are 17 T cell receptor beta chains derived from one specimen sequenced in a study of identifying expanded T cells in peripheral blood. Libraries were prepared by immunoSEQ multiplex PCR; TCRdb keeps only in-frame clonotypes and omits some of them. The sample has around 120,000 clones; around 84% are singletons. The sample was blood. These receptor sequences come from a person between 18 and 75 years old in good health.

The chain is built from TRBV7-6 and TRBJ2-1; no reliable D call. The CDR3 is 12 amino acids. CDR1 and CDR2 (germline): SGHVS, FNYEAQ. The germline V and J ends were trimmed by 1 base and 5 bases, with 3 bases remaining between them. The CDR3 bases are TGTGCCAGCAGCTTAGTAAACAATGAGCAGTTCTTC. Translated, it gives CASSLVNNEQFF.

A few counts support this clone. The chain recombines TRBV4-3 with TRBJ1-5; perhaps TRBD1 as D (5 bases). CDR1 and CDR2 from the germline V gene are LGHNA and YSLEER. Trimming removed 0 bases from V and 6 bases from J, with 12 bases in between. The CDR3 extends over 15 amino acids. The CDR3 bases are TGCGCCAGCAGCCAAGACTTCAGGGTTAGTCAGCCCCAGCATTTT. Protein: CASSQDFRVSQPQHF.

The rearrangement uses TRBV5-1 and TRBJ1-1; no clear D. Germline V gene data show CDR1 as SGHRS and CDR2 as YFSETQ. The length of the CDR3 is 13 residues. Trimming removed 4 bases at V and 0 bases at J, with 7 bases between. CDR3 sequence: CASSPRLNTEAFF. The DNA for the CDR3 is TGCGCCAGCAGCCCAAGACTGAACACTGAAGCTTTCTTT.

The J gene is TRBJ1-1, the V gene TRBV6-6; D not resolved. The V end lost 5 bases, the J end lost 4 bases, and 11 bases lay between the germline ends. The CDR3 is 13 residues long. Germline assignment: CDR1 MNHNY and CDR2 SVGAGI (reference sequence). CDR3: CASSPPPGTEAFF. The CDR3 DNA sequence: TGTGCCAGCAGTCCTCCACCTGGCACTGAAGCTTTCTTT.

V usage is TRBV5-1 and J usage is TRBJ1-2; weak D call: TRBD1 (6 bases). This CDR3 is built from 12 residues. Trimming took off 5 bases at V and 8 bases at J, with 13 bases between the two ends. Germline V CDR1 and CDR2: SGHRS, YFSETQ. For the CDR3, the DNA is TGCGCCAGCAGTCCGGGGGCGAGCGGCTACACCTTC. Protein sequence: CASSPGASGYTF.

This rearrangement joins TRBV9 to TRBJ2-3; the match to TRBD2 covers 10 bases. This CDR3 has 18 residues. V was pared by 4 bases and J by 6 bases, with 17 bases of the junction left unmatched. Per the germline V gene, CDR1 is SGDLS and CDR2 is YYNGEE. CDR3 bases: TGTGCCAGCAGCTCCCGGGGACTAGCGCCGGGGAAGGGGGATACGCAGTATTTT. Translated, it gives CASSSRGLAPGKGDTQYF.

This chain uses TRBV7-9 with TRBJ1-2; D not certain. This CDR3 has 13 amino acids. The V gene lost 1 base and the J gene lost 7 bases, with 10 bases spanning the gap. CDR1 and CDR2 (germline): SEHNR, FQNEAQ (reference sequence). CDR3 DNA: TGTGCCAGCAGCTTAGTGACGGCGCGTGGCTACACCTTC. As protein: CASSLVTARGYTF.

The CDR3 sequence: CATTSAQGRRRLTNTEAFF. CDR3 nucleotide sequence: TGTGCCACTACCTCGGCCCAGGGACGGCGTAGGTTGACGAACACTGAAGCTTTCTTT. The chain uses TRBV10-3 and TRBJ1-1; maybe TRBD1 (5 bases). The germline gives CDR1 ENHRY, CDR2 SYGVKD. The CDR3 spans 19 residues. Trimming stripped 10 bases from V and 1 base from J, with 31 bases between.

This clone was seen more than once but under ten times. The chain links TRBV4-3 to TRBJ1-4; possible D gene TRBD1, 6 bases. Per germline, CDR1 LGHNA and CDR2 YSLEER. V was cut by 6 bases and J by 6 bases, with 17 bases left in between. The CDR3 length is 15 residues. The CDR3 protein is CASRQQGGRYEKLFF. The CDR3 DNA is TGCGCCAGCAGGCAGCAAGGGGGAAGGTATGAAAAACTGTTTTTT.

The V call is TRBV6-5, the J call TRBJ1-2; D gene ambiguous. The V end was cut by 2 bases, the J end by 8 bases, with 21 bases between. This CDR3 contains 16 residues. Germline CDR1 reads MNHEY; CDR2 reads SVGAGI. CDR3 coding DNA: TGTGCCAGCAGTTACGAAGCGGGTGGGTCCAGGAGGGGCTACACCTTC. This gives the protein CASSYEAGGSRRGYTF.

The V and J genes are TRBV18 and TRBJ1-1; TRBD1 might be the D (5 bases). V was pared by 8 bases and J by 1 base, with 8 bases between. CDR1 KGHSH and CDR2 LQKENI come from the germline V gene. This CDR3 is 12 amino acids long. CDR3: CASQGRNTEAFF. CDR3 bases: TGTGCCAGCCAGGGACGGAACACTGAAGCTTTCTTT. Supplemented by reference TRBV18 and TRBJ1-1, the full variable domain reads NAGVMQNPRHLVRRRGQEARLRCSPMKGHSHVYWYRQLPEEGLKFMVYLQKENIIDESGMPKERFSAEFPKEGPSILRIQQVVRGDSAAYFCASQGRNTEAFFGQGTRLTVV.

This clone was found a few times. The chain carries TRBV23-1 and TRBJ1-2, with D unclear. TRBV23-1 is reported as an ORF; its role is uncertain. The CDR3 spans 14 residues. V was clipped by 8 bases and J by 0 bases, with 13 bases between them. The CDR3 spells CASRPRGTNYGYTF. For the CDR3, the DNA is TGCGCCAGCCGGCCCCGGGGAACTAACTATGGCTACACCTTC.

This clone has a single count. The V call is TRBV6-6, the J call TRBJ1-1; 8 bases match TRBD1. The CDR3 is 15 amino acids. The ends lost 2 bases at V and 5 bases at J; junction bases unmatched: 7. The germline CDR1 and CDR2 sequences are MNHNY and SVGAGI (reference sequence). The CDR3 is CASSYLGQGLTEAFF. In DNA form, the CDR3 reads TGTGCCAGCAGTTACCTAGGACAGGGCTTGACTGAAGCTTTCTTT.

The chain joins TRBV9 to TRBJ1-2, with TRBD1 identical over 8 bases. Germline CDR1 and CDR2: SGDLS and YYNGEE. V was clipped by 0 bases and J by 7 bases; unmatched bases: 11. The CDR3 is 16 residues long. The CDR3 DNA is TGTGCCAGCAGCGTAGTAGGATCAGGGGGCGCGTTTGGCTACACCTTC. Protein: CASSVVGSGGAFGYTF.

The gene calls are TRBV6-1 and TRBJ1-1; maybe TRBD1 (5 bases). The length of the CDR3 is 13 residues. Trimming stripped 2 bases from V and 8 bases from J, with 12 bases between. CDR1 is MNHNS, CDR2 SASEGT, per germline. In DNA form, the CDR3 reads TGTGCCAGCAGTGAAATGGGGTGGACAGAAGCTTTCTTT. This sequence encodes CASSEMGWTEAFF.

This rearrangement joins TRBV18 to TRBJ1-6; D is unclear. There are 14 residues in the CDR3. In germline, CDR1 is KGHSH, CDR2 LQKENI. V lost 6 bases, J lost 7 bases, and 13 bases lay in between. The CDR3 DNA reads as TGTGCCAGCTCCCAAGGGAGGGAGAATTCACCCCTCCACTTT. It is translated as CASSQGRENSPLHF.

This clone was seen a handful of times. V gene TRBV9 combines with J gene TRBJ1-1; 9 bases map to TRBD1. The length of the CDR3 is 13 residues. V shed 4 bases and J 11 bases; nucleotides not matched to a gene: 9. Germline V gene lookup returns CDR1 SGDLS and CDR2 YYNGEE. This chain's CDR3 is CASSISGTGRAFF. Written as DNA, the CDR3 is TGTGCCAGCAGCATCTCCGGGACAGGGCGCGCTTTCTTT.